One sample yielded the 21 T cell receptor beta chains listed below, sequenced in a study of cytomegalovirus exposure and HLA in healthy donors. Primers included in the PCR were 60 Vbeta and 13 Jbeta primers. TCRdb's table, derived via immunoSEQ multiplex PCR, lists solely in-frame clones and lacks some. The sample holds about 120,000 clones, about 80% seen once. The material sequenced was PBMCs. These receptors were taken from a man aged 30-40 years in good health and CMV-seropositive.

This chain joins TRBV5-1 and TRBJ2-1; TRBD2 agrees at 7 bases. After removal of 4 bases from V and 0 bases from J, the junction contained 4 bases not matched to a gene. The CDR3 covers 15 residues. In germline, CDR1 is SGHRS, CDR2 YFSETQ. The CDR3 DNA is TGCGCCAGCAGCCTAGCGGTGAGCTCCTACAATGAGCAGTTCTTC. Translation: CASSLAVSSYNEQFF.

This sequence joins TRBV28 and TRBJ2-7; D is ambiguous. Trimming removed 6 bases from V and 0 bases from J, with 3 bases in between. Germline values: CDR1 MDHEN, CDR2 SYDVKM. This CDR3 comprises 11 residues. CDR3 nucleotide sequence: TGTGCCAGCAGCTTCTCCTACGAGCAGTACTTC. This gives the protein CASSFSYEQYF.

A remark on this clone: An end of the junction does not agree with germline; a read error may underlie this. The V call is TRBV4-3, the J call TRBJ1-4; D is possibly TRBD1 (5 bases). The CDR3 covers 18 residues. Germline V gene data show CDR1 as LGHNA and CDR2 as YSLEER. CDR3 nucleotide sequence: TGCGCCAGCGGCCAAGATGTGGACACACGGCTGTGGGGTGAAAAACTGTTTTTT. This gives the protein CASGQDVDTRLWGEKLFF.

This sequence joins TRBV7-2 and TRBJ2-7, with 7 bases identical to TRBD2. Germline loops: CDR1 SGHTA, CDR2 FQGNSA. With 4 bases clipped from V and 5 bases from J, the junction kept 8 bases outside the gene matches. The CDR3 totals 14 residues. The CDR3 DNA sequence: TGTGCCAGCAGCTCGCGGGAGCACCGGAACGAGCAGTACTTC. Residues: CASSSREHRNEQYF.

This clone was counted once. This chain links TRBV9 with TRBJ1-2, with 7 bases aligning to TRBD1. The junction had 8 bases not matched to a gene; V was cut back by 4 bases and J by 8 bases. This CDR3 region has 13 residues. The germline gives CDR1 SGDLS, CDR2 YYNGEE. The CDR3 region is CASSSPPGGGYTF. DNA of the CDR3: TGTGCCAGCAGCTCACCCCCAGGGGGAGGCTACACCTTC.

The gene calls are TRBV4-1 and TRBJ2-1; TRBD1 matches 10 bases. Trimming at V came to 1 base and at J to 3 bases, leaving 6 bases not matched to a gene. CDR3 length: 17 amino acids. The germline CDR1 and CDR2 sequences are MGHRA and YSYEKL. CDR3 loop: CASSQGPGTGVYNEQFF. DNA for the CDR3: TGCGCCAGCAGCCAAGGGCCCGGGACAGGGGTCTACAATGAGCAGTTCTTC.

The genes are TRBV5-4 and TRBJ1-1; TRBD1 matches 7 bases. The CDR3 extends over 16 amino acids. Looked up from germline, CDR1 is SGHNT and CDR2 is YYREEE (reference sequence). V was clipped by 3 bases and J by 2 bases; unmatched bases: 10. The CDR3 spells CASSSRQGSGNTEAFF. The DNA of the CDR3 is TGTGCCAGCAGCTCCCGACAGGGTTCGGGCAACACTGAAGCTTTCTTT.

This chain connects TRBV28 to TRBJ2-7; 11 nucleotides line up with TRBD2. The CDR3 length is 16 residues. Germline assignment: CDR1 MDHEN and CDR2 SYDVKM. J gave up 2 bases and V 5 bases, and 8 bases lay outside the gene matches. The CDR3 DNA sequence: TGTGCCAGCAGTACCTTACTAGCGGGAGTCGCCTACGAGCAGTACTTC. This sequence encodes CASSTLLAGVAYEQYF.

The V gene is TRBV9, the J gene TRBJ2-1, with TRBD2 matching 11 bases. CDR1 SGDLS and CDR2 YYNGEE come from the germline V gene. J lost 6 bases, V lost 3 bases, and 5 bases had no gene match. The CDR3 consists of 15 residues. CDR3 coding DNA: TGTGCCAGCAGCGAACTAGCGGGAGTAGTCAATGAGCAGTTCTTC. Translated: CASSELAGVVNEQFF.

V gene TRBV9 combines with J gene TRBJ1-2, with 7 bases aligning to TRBD1. From germline, CDR1 is SGDLS and CDR2 YYNGEE. V shed 1 base and J 6 bases; nucleotides not matched to a gene: 9. The CDR3 consists of 15 residues. CDR3 coding DNA: TGTGCCAGCAGCGTACAGTTAGGAACAGGGGATGGCTACACCTTC. This sequence encodes CASSVQLGTGDGYTF.

V is TRBV6-5 and J is TRBJ2-7, with D maybe TRBD1 (5 bases). CDR3 length: 16 residues. The V end was cut by 2 bases, the J end by 7 bases, with 21 bases between. The germline V gene has CDR1 MNHEY and CDR2 SVGAGI. The CDR3 loop is CASSYDSVFPGLEQYF. Written as DNA, the CDR3 is TGTGCCAGCAGTTACGACAGTGTGTTTCCGGGCTTGGAGCAGTACTTC.

The chain is built from TRBV4-3 and TRBJ2-1; possibly TRBD1 for D (6 bases). The V gene lost 3 bases and the J gene lost 7 bases, with 19 bases spanning the gap. Germline CDR1 reads LGHNA; CDR2 reads YSLEER. The CDR3 extends over 16 amino acids. The CDR3 nucleotides are TGCGCCAGCAGCCAGTTGGGGGCGGGCCTCGGGAATGAGCAGTTCTTC. It specifies CASSQLGAGLGNEQFF.

CDR3 nucleotide sequence: TGCAGCGCCGGAGGGGGGGCCGGGAGCAATCAGCCCCAGCATTTT. The encoded protein is CSAGGGAGSNQPQHF. V and J are TRBV29-1 and TRBJ1-5, with TRBD1 as a possible D gene (6 bases). This CDR3 contains 15 residues. Germline CDR1 SQVTM, CDR2 ANQGSEA. Deletions cut 7 bases from V and 1 base from J, with 17 bases between.

A remark on this clone: Lacking the conserved final phenylalanine or tryptophan, this CDR3 likely reflects a read error. The chain is built from TRBV12-5 and TRBJ1-5; no clear D. This CDR3 is built from 19 residues. Germline V CDR1 and CDR2: LGHNT, FRNRAP. V lost 1 base and J lost 4, with 23 bases in between. The CDR3 is CASGLGNHPLLPLNQPQHS. In DNA form, the CDR3 reads TGTGCTAGTGGTTTGGGCAATCATCCCCTTCTTCCACTAAATCAGCCCCAGCATTCT.

The chain uses TRBV27 and TRBJ2-2; D ambiguous. Trimming removed 9 bases from V and 5 bases from J, with 10 bases in between. This CDR3 is built from 12 residues. CDR1 and CDR2 (germline): MNHEY, SMNVEV (reference sequence). The CDR3 sequence: CARGSDTGELFF. Written as DNA, the CDR3 is TGTGCCAGGGGCTCCGATACCGGGGAGCTGTTTTTT.

This clone showed up just a few times. CDR3 DNA sequence: TGTGCCAGCAGTTTACGGACTAGCGGGAGGGCGGACACCGGGGAGCTGTTTTTT. It encodes CASSLRTSGRADTGELFF. This chain uses TRBV28 with TRBJ2-2, with TRBD2 matching 15 bases. The V and J ends lost 2 bases and 3 bases, in that order; junction bases with no gene match: 4. The CDR3 runs 18 residues. Per germline, CDR1 MDHEN and CDR2 SYDVKM.

The CDR3 bases are TGCGCCAGCAGCTTGGAAGTAGGGGGTAGGGAGACCCAGTACTTC. Translation: CASSLEVGGRETQYF. This rearrangement joins TRBV5-1 to TRBJ2-5; tentatively, D is TRBD1 (6 bases). This CDR3 has 15 residues. Per germline, CDR1 SGHRS and CDR2 YFSETQ. V dropped 0 bases and J dropped 5 bases, with 14 bases sitting between them.

The chain combines TRBV4-1 with TRBJ2-3; 9 bases align to TRBD1. The CDR3 covers 16 residues. Germline CDR1 and CDR2: MGHRA and YSYEKL. With V trimmed by 1 base and J by 2 bases, 4 bases remained unmatched. CDR3 sequence reads: CASSQAGTGTTDTQYF. Written as DNA, the CDR3 is TGCGCCAGCAGCCAAGCGGGGACAGGGACCACAGATACGCAGTATTTT.

The chain carries TRBV5-1 and TRBJ2-5; possible D gene TRBD2, 6 bases. The length of the CDR3 is 15 residues. Trimming left V 3 bases short and J 1 base short, with 13 bases between. In germline, CDR1 is SGHRS, CDR2 YFSETQ. The CDR3 sequence: CASSSVGGVQETQYF. CDR3 DNA sequence: TGCGCCAGCAGCTCCGTCGGCGGGGTCCAAGAGACCCAGTACTTC.

The V gene is TRBV18, the J gene TRBJ1-4, with 7 nucleotides matching TRBD1. The CDR3 is 17 amino acids. Trimming cost V 3 bases and J 3 bases; bases outside gene matches: 10. CDR1 and CDR2 (germline): KGHSH, LQKENI. The CDR3 DNA reads as TGTGCCAGCTCACCGTGGCCACGACAGGGATCTAATGAAAAACTGTTTTTT. It translates to CASSPWPRQGSNEKLFF.

The chain has TRBV6-1 and TRBJ2-3; the match to TRBD2 covers 14 bases. V gave up 1 base and J gave up 5 bases; unmatched junction bases: 8. The CDR3 covers 18 residues. Per germline, CDR1 MNHNS and CDR2 SASEGT. CDR3 residues: CASSEVGTSGSGQDTQYF. The CDR3 DNA follows: TGTGCCAGCAGTGAAGTAGGGACTAGCGGGAGTGGGCAAGATACGCAGTATTTT.